This T cell receptor beta chain stems from a study of blood T cell repertoires in COVID-19. Study background: PBMCs, B-cell-depleted T cells, or T cells provided the cDNA or gDNA that made up the material.

Source study methods: It was from reference gene primer amplification that nucleated cell counts were estimated. The assay was immunoSEQ multiplex PCR, and TCRdb's table has in-frame clones only and misses some. The V and J calls and clone size come from that table; D and trimming were worked out from the DNA. In the table there are about 46,000 clones, 80% to 90% of which are singletons. This clone turned up a few times. The receptor comes from a human donor with active COVID-19. The donor label of this sample is uncertain. Sequenced input: peripheral blood.

CDR3 coding DNA: TGTGCCAGCACAGGGTCCGCGGGGGCCCCCTACGAGCAGTACTTC. Translating it yields CASTGSAGAPYEQYF. The chain couples TRBV6-5 to TRBJ2-7; a weak D match, TRBD2 (7 bases). The CDR3 covers 15 residues. The V end lost 7 bases, the J end lost 2 bases, and 18 bases lay between the germline ends. Looked up from germline, CDR1 is MNHEY and CDR2 is SVGAGI.